These 11 T cell receptor beta chains came from one sample sequenced in a study of blood T cell repertoires in COVID-19. Sequencing was performed with immunoSEQ multiplex PCR; in TCRdb, only in-frame clones are kept and a portion is missing. The table includes tens of thousands of clones, around 89% detected once. The sequenced sample consisted of PBMCs or T cells enriched from blood (not recorded which). These TCRs come from a woman aged 45-65 years with acute COVID-19.

The rearrangement uses TRBV5-5 and TRBJ2-1; TRBD1 might be the D (5 bases). Germline V CDR1 and CDR2: SGHKS, YYEKEE (reference sequence). Trimming took 2 bases from V and 5 from J, leaving 14 bases between them. The length of the CDR3 is 15 residues. As DNA, the CDR3 is TGTGCCAGCAGCTTTAGGGGAAGAGGCGACAATGAGCAGTTCTTC. Encoded protein: CASSFRGRGDNEQFF.

The chain has TRBV7-9 and TRBJ1-2, with TRBD1 identical over 9 bases. In germline, CDR1 is SEHNR, CDR2 FQNEAQ (reference sequence). CDR3 length: 14 residues. J gave up 5 bases and V 0 bases, and 1 base lay outside the gene matches. CDR3 loop: CASSLAGTGYGYTF. For the CDR3, the DNA is TGTGCCAGCAGCTTAGCGGGGACAGGGTATGGCTACACCTTC.

The CDR3 nucleotides read TGTGCCAGTAGTATATCTAGCGGAGGCCCCTACGAGCAGTACTTC. Translated: CASSISSGGPYEQYF. The chain is built from TRBV19 and TRBJ2-7; 7 positions match TRBD2. Germline loops: CDR1 LNHDA, CDR2 SQIVND (reference sequence). The V and J ends lost 2 bases and 2 bases, in that order; junction bases with no gene match: 6. The CDR3 runs 15 residues.

V gene TRBV10-1 combines with J gene TRBJ2-7; D is perhaps TRBD2 (6 bases). The germline V and J ends were trimmed by 6 bases and 0 bases, with 15 bases remaining between them. There are 15 residues in the CDR3. In germline, CDR1 is WNHNN, CDR2 SYGVQD (reference sequence). The DNA of the CDR3 is TGCGCCAGCAGCGGGCGTGCGGGGAGCTCCTACGAGCAGTACTTC. Its protein product is CASSGRAGSSYEQYF.

The J gene is TRBJ2-7, the V gene TRBV7-2; 11 bases are shared with TRBD2. CDR1 is SGHTA, CDR2 FQGNSA, per germline. Losses at the gene ends were 4 bases for V and 2 bases for J; bases not matched to a gene: 4. This CDR3 spans 15 amino acids. The CDR3: CASSSGTSGTYEQYF. The CDR3 nucleotides are TGTGCCAGCAGCTCAGGGACTAGCGGCACCTACGAGCAGTACTTC.

This clone has only a few counts. The chain joins TRBV7-9 to TRBJ1-2; 7 bases agree with TRBD1. Germline V gene sequence: CDR1 SEHNR, CDR2 FQNEAQ (reference sequence). The CDR3 is 15 residues long. Trimming removed 2 bases from V and 7 bases from J; junction bases left unmatched: 10. The CDR3 spells CASSLNDRVPPGYTF. The CDR3 region has the DNA TGTGCCAGCAGCTTAAATGACAGGGTCCCCCCTGGCTACACCTTC.

This chain links TRBV5-1 with TRBJ2-3; 12 positions agree with TRBD2. The CDR3 is 16 amino acids. From germline, CDR1 is SGHRS and CDR2 YFSETQ. V was pared by 4 bases and J by 2 bases, with 5 bases of the junction left unmatched. The CDR3 nucleotides are TGCGCCAGCAGCCTCGGACTAGCGGGGAACACAGATACGCAGTATTTT. The encoded protein is CASSLGLAGNTDTQYF.

CDR3 residues: CATSEGSFGKTQYF. The CDR3 bases are TGTGCCACCAGTGAGGGTAGCTTCGGCAAGACCCAGTACTTC. The chain recombines TRBV24-1 with TRBJ2-5; no firm D call. Germline V gene data show CDR1 as KGHDR and CDR2 as SFDVKD. Trimming removed 4 bases at V and 6 bases at J, with 14 bases between. The CDR3 contains 14 residues.

CDR3 DNA sequence: TGTGCCAGCAGCTCCCCCGCTAGCGGGAGGCGGGAGCAGTTCTTC. It translates to CASSSPASGRREQFF. V gene TRBV5-4 combines with J gene TRBJ2-1; 11 bases match TRBD2. Germline trimming cut 3 bases from V and 10 bases from J; bases unmatched to any gene: 9. The length of the CDR3 is 15 residues. Per the germline V gene, CDR1 is SGHNT and CDR2 is YYREEE (reference sequence). The variable domain in full, with the rest retrieved from reference TRBV5-4 and TRBJ2-1, is ETGVTQSPTHLIKTRGQQVTLRCSSQSGHNTVSWYQQALGQGPQFIFQYYREEENGRGNFPPRFSGLQFPNYSSELNVNALELDDSALYLCASSSPASGRREQFFGPGTRLTVL.

This chain uses TRBV24-1 with TRBJ2-1; perhaps TRBD1 as D (5 bases). V lost 3 bases, J lost 2 bases, and 13 bases lay in between. Germline CDR1 reads KGHDR; CDR2 reads SFDVKD. CDR3 length: 16 amino acids. CDR3 in amino acids: CATSDDRAETYNEQFF. CDR3 coding DNA: TGTGCCACCAGTGATGACAGAGCAGAAACCTACAATGAGCAGTTCTTC.

The gene calls are TRBV5-4 and TRBJ1-4; tentatively, D is TRBD1 (5 bases). The germline CDR1 and CDR2 sequences are SGHNT and YYREEE (reference sequence). Trimming left V 4 bases short and J 3 bases short, with 19 bases between. This CDR3 has 17 residues. This CDR3 is CASSPKPQGIANEKLFF. The CDR3 nucleotides read TGTGCCAGCAGCCCTAAGCCCCAGGGAATTGCTAATGAAAAACTGTTTTTT.